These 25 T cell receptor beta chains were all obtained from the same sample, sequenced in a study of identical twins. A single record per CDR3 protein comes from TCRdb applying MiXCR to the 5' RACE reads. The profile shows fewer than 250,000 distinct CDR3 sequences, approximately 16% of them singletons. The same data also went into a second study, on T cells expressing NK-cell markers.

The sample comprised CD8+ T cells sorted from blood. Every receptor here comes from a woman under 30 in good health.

This chain's CDR3 is CASSQGLAGVNGELFF. DNA for the CDR3: TGTGCCAGCAGTCAGGGACTAGCGGGAGTTAACGGGGAGCTGTTTTTT. The rearrangement links TRBV27 to TRBJ2-2; TRBD2 agrees at 14 bases. CDR1 is MNHEY and CDR2 is SMNVEV in the germline V gene (reference sequence). V shed 5 bases, J shed 7 bases, and the junction held 6 bases outside the gene matches. The CDR3 is 16 residues long.

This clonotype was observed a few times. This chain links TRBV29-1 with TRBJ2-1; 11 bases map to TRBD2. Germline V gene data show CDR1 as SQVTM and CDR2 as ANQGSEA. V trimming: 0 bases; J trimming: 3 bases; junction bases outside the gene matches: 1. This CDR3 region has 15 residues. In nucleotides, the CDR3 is TGCAGCGTTGAAGAAGGGACTAGCGGCTACAATGAGCAGTTCTTC. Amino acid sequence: CSVEEGTSGYNEQFF.

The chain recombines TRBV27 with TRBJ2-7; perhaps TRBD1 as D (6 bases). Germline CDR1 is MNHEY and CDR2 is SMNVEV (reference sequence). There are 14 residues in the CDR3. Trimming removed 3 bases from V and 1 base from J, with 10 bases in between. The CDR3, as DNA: TGTGCCAGCAGTTTCGTAGACAGGTCCTACGAGCAGTACTTC. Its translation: CASSFVDRSYEQYF.

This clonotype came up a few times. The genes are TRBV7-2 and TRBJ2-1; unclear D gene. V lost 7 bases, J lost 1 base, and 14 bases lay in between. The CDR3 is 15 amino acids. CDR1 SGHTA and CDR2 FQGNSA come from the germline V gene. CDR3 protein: CASTYRKVSYNEQFF. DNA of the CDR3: TGTGCCAGCACCTACCGCAAGGTTTCCTACAATGAGCAGTTCTTC.

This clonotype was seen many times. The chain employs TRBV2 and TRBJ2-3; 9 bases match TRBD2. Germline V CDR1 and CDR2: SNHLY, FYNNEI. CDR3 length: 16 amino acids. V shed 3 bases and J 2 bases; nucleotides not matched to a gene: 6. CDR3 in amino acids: CASSDGAGGITDTQYF. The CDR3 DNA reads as TGTGCCAGCAGTGACGGCGCGGGAGGGATCACAGATACGCAGTATTTT.

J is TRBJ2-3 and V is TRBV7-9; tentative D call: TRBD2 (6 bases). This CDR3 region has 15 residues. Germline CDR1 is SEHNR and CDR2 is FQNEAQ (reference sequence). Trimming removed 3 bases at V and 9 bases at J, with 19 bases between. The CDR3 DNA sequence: TGTGCCAGCAGCTTCGATCAACCCACTGGGGGGACGCAGTATTTT. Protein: CASSFDQPTGGTQYF.

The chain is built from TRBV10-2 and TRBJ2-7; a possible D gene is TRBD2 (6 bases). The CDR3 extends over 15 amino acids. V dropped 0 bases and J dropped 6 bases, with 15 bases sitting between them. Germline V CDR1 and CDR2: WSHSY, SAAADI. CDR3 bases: TGCGCCAGCAGTGAGTCGGGCGGGAACCCTACCGAGCAGTACTTC. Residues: CASSESGGNPTEQYF.

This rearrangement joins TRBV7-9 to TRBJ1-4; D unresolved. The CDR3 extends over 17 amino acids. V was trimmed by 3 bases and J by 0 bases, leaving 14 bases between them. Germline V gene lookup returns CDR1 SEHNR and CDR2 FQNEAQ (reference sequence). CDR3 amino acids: CASSFRAVVATNEKLFF. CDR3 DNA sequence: TGTGCCAGCAGCTTTAGGGCCGTAGTTGCAACTAATGAAAAACTGTTTTTT.

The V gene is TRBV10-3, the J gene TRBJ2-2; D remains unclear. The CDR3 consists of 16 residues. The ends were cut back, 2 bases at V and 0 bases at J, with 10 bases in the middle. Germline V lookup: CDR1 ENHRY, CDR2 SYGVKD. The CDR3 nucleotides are TGTGCCATCAGTGAGAGTCGTTCTACGAACACCGGGGAGCTGTTTTTT. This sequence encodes CAISESRSTNTGELFF.

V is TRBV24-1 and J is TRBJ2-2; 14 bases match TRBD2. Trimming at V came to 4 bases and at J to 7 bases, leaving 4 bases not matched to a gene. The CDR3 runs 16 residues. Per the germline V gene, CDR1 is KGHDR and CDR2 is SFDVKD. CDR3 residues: CATSEGLAGAGGELFF. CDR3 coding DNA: TGTGCCACCAGTGAGGGACTAGCGGGAGCTGGCGGGGAGCTGTTTTTT.

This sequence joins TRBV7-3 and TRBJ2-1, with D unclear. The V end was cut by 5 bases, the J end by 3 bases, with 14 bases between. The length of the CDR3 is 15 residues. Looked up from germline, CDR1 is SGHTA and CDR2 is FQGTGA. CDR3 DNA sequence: TGTGCCAGCAGCCCCAACGAGGCTGTCTACAATGAGCAGTTCTTC. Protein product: CASSPNEAVYNEQFF.

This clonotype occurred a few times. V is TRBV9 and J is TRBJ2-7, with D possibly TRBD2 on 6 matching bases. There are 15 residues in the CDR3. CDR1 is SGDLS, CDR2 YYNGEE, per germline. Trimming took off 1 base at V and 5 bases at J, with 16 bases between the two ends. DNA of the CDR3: TGTGCCAGCAGCGTAAGATCCGGGAGCCGGGACGAGCAGTACTTC. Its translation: CASSVRSGSRDEQYF. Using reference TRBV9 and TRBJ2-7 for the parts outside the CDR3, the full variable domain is DSGVTQTPKHLITATGQRVTLRCSPRSGDLSVYWYQQSLDQGLQFLIQYYNGEERAKGNILERFSAQQFPDLHSELNLSSLELGDSALYFCASSVRSGSRDEQYFGPGTRLTVT.

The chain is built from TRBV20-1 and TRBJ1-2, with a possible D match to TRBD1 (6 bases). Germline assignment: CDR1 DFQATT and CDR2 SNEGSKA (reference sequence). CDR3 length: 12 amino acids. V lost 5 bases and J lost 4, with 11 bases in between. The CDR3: CSAEDRSYGYTF. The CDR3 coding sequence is TGCAGTGCTGAGGACAGATCCTATGGCTACACCTTC.

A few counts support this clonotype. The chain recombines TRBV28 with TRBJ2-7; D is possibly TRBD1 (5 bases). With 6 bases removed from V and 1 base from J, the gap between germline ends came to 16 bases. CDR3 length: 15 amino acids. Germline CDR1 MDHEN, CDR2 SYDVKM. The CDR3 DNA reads TGTGCCAGCAGCCCTCAGGGTTTTTTTTCCTACGAGCAGTACTTC. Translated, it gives CASSPQGFFSYEQYF.

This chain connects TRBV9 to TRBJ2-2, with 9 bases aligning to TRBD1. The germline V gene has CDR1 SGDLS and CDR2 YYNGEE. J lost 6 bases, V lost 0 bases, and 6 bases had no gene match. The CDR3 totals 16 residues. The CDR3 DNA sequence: TGTGCCAGCAGCGTAGATGGACAGGGGCGGGCCGGGGAGCTGTTTTTT. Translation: CASSVDGQGRAGELFF.

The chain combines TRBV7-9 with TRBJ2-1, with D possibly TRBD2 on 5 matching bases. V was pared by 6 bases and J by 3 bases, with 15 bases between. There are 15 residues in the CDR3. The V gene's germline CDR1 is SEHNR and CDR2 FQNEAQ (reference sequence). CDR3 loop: CASRRESRGYNEQFF. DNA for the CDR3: TGTGCCAGCAGGAGGGAGTCGCGTGGCTACAATGAGCAGTTCTTC.

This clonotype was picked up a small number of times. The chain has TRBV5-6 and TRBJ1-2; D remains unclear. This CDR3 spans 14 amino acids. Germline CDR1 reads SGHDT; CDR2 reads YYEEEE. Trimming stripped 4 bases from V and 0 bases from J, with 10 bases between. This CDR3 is CASSPEIANYGYTF. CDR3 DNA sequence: TGTGCCAGCAGCCCCGAAATAGCTAACTATGGCTACACCTTC.

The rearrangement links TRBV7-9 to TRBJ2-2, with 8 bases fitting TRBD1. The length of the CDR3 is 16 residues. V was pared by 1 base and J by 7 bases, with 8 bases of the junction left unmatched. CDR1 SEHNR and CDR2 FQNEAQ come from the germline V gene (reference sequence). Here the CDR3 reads CASSLGQGAYGGELFF. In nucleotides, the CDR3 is TGTGCCAGCAGCTTAGGCCAGGGGGCTTATGGCGGGGAGCTGTTTTTT.

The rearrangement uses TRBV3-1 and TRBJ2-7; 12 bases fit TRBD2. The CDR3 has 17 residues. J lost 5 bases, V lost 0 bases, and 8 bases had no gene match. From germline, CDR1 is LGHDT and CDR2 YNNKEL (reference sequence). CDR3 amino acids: CASSQDRGTSGSHEQYF. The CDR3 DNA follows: TGTGCCAGCAGCCAAGATCGGGGGACTAGCGGGTCCCACGAGCAGTACTTC.

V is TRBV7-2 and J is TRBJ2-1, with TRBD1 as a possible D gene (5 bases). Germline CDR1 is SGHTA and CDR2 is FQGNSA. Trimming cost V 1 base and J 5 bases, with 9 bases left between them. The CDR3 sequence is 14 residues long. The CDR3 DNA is TGTGCCAGCAGCTTAGTGTTAGGGGACAATGAGCAGTTCTTC. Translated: CASSLVLGDNEQFF.

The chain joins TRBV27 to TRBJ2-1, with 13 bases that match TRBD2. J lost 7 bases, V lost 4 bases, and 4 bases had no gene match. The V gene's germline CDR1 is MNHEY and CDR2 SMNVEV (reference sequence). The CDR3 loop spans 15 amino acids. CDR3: CASSSGLAGWNEQFF. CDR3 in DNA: TGTGCCAGCAGTTCGGGACTAGCGGGATGGAATGAGCAGTTCTTC.

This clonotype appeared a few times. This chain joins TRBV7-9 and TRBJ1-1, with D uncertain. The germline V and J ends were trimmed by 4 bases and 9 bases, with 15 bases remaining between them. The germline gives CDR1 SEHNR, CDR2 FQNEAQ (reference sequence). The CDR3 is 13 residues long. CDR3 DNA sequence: TGTGCCAGCAGCTCCACACCCCCGGTGAAAGCTTTCTTT. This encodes CASSSTPPVKAFF.

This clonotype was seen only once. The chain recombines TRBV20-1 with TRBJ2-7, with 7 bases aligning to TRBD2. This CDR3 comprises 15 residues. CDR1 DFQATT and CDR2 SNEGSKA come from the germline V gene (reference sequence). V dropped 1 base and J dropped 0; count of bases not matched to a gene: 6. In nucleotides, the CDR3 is TGCAGTGCTAGAGCGGGAGGTCTTCCCTCCTACGAGCAGTACTTC. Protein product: CSARAGGLPSYEQYF.

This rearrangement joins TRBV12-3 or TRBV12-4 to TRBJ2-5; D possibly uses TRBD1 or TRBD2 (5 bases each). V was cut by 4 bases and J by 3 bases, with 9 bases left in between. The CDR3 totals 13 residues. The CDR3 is CASSWDGEETQYF. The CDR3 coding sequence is TGTGCCAGCAGTTGGGACGGAGAAGAGACCCAGTACTTC.

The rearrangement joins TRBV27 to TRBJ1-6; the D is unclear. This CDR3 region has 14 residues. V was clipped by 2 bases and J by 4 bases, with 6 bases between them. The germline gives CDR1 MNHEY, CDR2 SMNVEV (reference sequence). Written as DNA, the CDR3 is TGTGCCAGCAGTTTAGGGTTATATAATTCACCCCTCCACTTT. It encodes CASSLGLYNSPLHF.